A selection of T cell receptor beta chains follows, all from one sample in a study of cytomegalovirus exposure and HLA in healthy donors. Produced via immunoSEQ multiplex PCR; TCRdb's table is partial and in-frame only. The sample records roughly 220,000 clones, 75% being singletons. The material sequenced was PBMCs. The receptor set was obtained from a woman in her 30s in good health and CMV-seronegative. Each CDR3 is given with its conserved first and last residue. A D gene is named only where the DNA matches it firmly. The size field is filled for only some rows; it gives once, few, many or a size class.

CDR3,DNA,D,J,V,size
CASSPSRPGNTIYF,TGTGCCAGCAGCCCCAGCAGGCCGGGAAACACCATATATTTT,.,TRBJ1-3,TRBV7-9,.
CASRGSYGYSF,TGTGCCAGCAGGGGCAGCTATGGCTACTCCTTC,.,TRBJ1-2,TRBV2,.
CASSDVRRGDYEQYF,TGTGCCAGCAGTGATGTGCGGCGGGGGGACTACGAGCAGTACTTC,TRBD2,TRBJ2-7,TRBV25-1,.
CASSKGQENIQYF,TGCGCCAGCAGCAAGGGACAGGAAAACATTCAGTACTTC,TRBD1,TRBJ2-4,TRBV4-1,.
CASSPQGQGLSGNTIYF,TGTGCCAGCTCACCACAAGGGCAGGGACTCTCTGGAAACACCATATATTTT,.,TRBJ1-3,TRBV18,.
CASSQVGGDEQFF,TGCGCCAGCAGCCAAGTAGGGGGGGATGAGCAGTTCTTC,.,TRBJ2-1,TRBV4-1,few
CASSEVRQPQHF,TGTGCCAGCAGTGAAGTCCGTCAGCCCCAGCATTTT,.,TRBJ1-5,TRBV6-1,.
CASSPQRIGETQYF,TGTGCCAGCAGTCCCCAGCGGATAGGGGAGACCCAGTACTTC,.,TRBJ2-5,TRBV6-5,.
CASSETGTSFNEQFF,TGTGCCAGCAGCGAAACCGGGACTAGCTTCAATGAGCAGTTCTTC,TRBD2,TRBJ2-1,TRBV9,.
CAWTRTVLYGYTF,TGTGCCTGGACCCGGACAGTACTCTATGGCTACACCTTC,.,TRBJ1-2,TRBV30,.
CASSQQGWDGYTF,TGCGCCAGCAGCCAACAGGGGTGGGATGGCTACACCTTC,TRBD1,TRBJ1-2,TRBV5-1,.
CASSLGWTGSGEQYF,TGTGCCAGCAGCTTAGGCTGGACAGGGTCGGGAGAGCAGTACTTC,TRBD1,TRBJ2-7,TRBV5-6,.
CASSPQPHRVLREKLFF,TGTGCCAGCAGTCCCCAACCCCACAGGGTTCTCCGCGAAAAACTGTTTTTT,.,TRBJ1-4,TRBV27,once
CASSIDRWANVLTF,TGTGCCAGTAGTATCGACAGATGGGCCAACGTCCTGACTTTC,.,TRBJ2-6,TRBV19,.
CASSMRVTGSPTEAFF,TGTGCCAGCAGCATGAGGGTGACAGGGTCTCCCACTGAAGCTTTCTTT,TRBD1,TRBJ1-1,TRBV5-6,.
CASSSSGTGSSGANVLTF,TGCGCCAGCAGCTCCTCCGGGACTGGTTCTTCTGGGGCCAACGTCCTGACTTTC,.,TRBJ2-6,TRBV5-1,.
CASSQEPTGGLYNEQFF,TGTGCCAGCAGCCAAGAGCCGACAGGGGGCCTATACAATGAGCAGTTCTTC,TRBD1,TRBJ2-1,TRBV4-2,few
CASSERQGNTGELFF,TGTGCCAGCAGTGAGCGGCAGGGTAACACCGGGGAGCTGTTTTTT,.,TRBJ2-2,TRBV2,once
CASTSGDTDTQYF,TGCGCCAGCACTAGCGGGGACACAGATACGCAGTATTTT,TRBD2,TRBJ2-3,TRBV5-1,.
CASSRTGDETQYF,TGTGCCAGCAGCAGGACAGGGGATGAGACCCAGTACTTC,.,TRBJ2-5,TRBV21-1,.
CASSLAGGYNEQFF,TGTGCCAGCAGCTTAGCTGGAGGCTACAATGAGCAGTTCTTC,.,TRBJ2-1,TRBV7-3,.
CAWRSPDNSPLHF,TGTGCCTGGAGAAGCCCCGATAATTCACCCCTCCACTTT,.,TRBJ1-6,TRBV30,.
CASSIVRTASNYGYTF,TGTGCCAGTAGTATAGTAAGGACAGCTTCTAACTATGGCTACACCTTC,.,TRBJ1-2,TRBV19,.
CASSSSLSTNEKLFF,TGTGCCAGCAGCTCGAGCCTCTCAACTAATGAAAAACTGTTTTTT,.,TRBJ1-4,TRBV7-3,few
CASSADRGVNTEAFF,TGTGCCAGCAGCGCGGACAGGGGCGTCAACACTGAAGCTTTCTTT,TRBD1,TRBJ1-1,TRBV5-4,.
CASSNLTSRQETQYF,TGTGCCAGCTCAAACCTAACTAGTCGGCAAGAGACCCAGTACTTC,.,TRBJ2-5,TRBV18,.
CASSDAGLGEKLFF,TGTGCCAGCAGTGATGCAGGGTTAGGTGAAAAACTGTTTTTT,.,TRBJ1-4,TRBV2,.
CASSHGREYEQYF,TGTGCCAGCAGCCACGGGAGGGAGTACGAGCAGTACTTC,TRBD2,TRBJ2-7,TRBV4-2,.
CASSRRQGPNEKLFF,TGTGCCAGCAGCCGACGACAGGGGCCTAATGAAAAACTGTTTTTT,TRBD1,TRBJ1-4,TRBV14,few
CASRGDATNEKLFF,TGTGCCAGCCGCGGCGACGCGACTAATGAAAAACTGTTTTTT,.,TRBJ1-4,TRBV6-6,few
CASSQFVAAGYTEAFF,TGTGCCAGCAGCCAATTTGTCGCAGCAGGGTACACTGAAGCTTTCTTT,.,TRBJ1-1,TRBV14,.
CASSFPRYEQYF,TGTGCCAGCAGCTTCCCTAGATACGAGCAGTACTTC,.,TRBJ2-7,TRBV7-2,once
CASSLAGTSEETQYF,TGCGCCAGCAGCTTGGCCGGGACTAGCGAAGAGACCCAGTACTTC,TRBD2,TRBJ2-5,TRBV5-1,.
CASSWTSGREETQYF,TGCGCCAGCAGCTGGACTAGCGGGAGGGAAGAGACCCAGTACTTC,TRBD2,TRBJ2-5,TRBV5-1,.
CASSNSGRETQYF,TGTGCCAGCAGTAATAGCGGGAGGGAGACCCAGTACTTC,TRBD2,TRBJ2-5,TRBV25-1,.
CASSLVTGGGYTF,TGTGCCAGCAGCTTAGTTACGGGTGGTGGCTACACCTTC,.,TRBJ1-2,TRBV5-4,few
CASSPASGNTIYF,TGTGCCAGCAGTCCAGCGTCTGGAAACACCATATATTTT,.,TRBJ1-3,TRBV6-6,few
CASSLMLAGDNGQFF,TGCGCCAGCAGCTTAATGCTAGCGGGGGACAATGGGCAGTTCTTC,TRBD2,TRBJ2-1,TRBV5-1,.
CASSQHRDSNTEAFF,TGTGCCAGCAGCCAACATCGGGATTCGAACACTGAAGCTTTCTTT,.,TRBJ1-1,TRBV4-1,.
CASSHGTNKFF,TGTGCCAGCAGCCACGGGACAAATAAGTTCTTC,.,TRBJ2-1,TRBV14,.
CASSSERGGPGELFF,TGCGCCAGCAGCTCGGAACGGGGAGGACCCGGGGAGCTGTTTTTT,.,TRBJ2-2,TRBV5-1,once
CASSGPTAHSNQPQHF,TGCGCCAGCAGTGGACCGACAGCTCATAGCAATCAGCCCCAGCATTTT,.,TRBJ1-5,TRBV10-1,.
CASSLGQEAAKNIQYF,TGTGCCAGCAGCTTAGGGCAGGAAGCAGCCAAAAACATTCAGTACTTC,.,TRBJ2-4,TRBV7-9,.
CASSLAGTRDTEAFF,TGTGCCAGCAGCTTAGCTGGGACACGCGACACTGAAGCTTTCTTT,.,TRBJ1-1,TRBV11-3,.
CATRYQRDSTNEKLFF,TGTGCCACCCGTTACCAGAGGGACTCAACTAATGAAAAACTGTTTTTT,.,TRBJ1-4,TRBV19,.
CSVVTAVDGYTF,TGCAGCGTTGTTACAGCTGTGGATGGCTACACCTTC,.,TRBJ1-2,TRBV29-1,.
CASSYSAGGYEQYF,TGTGCCAGCAGTTACTCAGCAGGCGGGTACGAGCAGTACTTC,.,TRBJ2-7,TRBV6-5,.
CASSPGQLKETQYF,TGTGCCAGCAGTCCAGGACAGCTAAAAGAGACCCAGTACTTC,.,TRBJ2-5,TRBV7-9,.
CASSPPRVAGEFGGELFF,TGTGCCAGCAGCCCCCCCAGGGTAGCGGGAGAGTTTGGCGGGGAGCTGTTTTTT,TRBD2,TRBJ2-2,TRBV13,.
CASSQDRGDGYTF,TGTGCCAGCAGCCAGGACAGGGGCGATGGCTACACCTTC,TRBD1,TRBJ1-2,TRBV2,.
CAWSVYGLLNTEAFF,TGTGCCTGGAGTGTATATGGGCTCTTGAACACTGAGGCTTTCTTT,.,TRBJ1-1,TRBV30,.
CASTSDRAYYGYTF,TGTGCCAGCACCTCGGACAGGGCCTACTATGGCTACACCTTC,TRBD1,TRBJ1-2,TRBV6-5,many
CASSLVGQGDTEAFF,TGTGCCAGCAGCCTGGTCGGACAGGGGGACACTGAAGCTTTCTTT,TRBD1,TRBJ1-1,TRBV5-6,.
CASSSRGGTENSPLHF,TGTGCCAGCAGCTCTAGAGGAGGGACAGAGAATTCACCCCTCCACTTT,TRBD1,TRBJ1-6,TRBV11-3,few